This T cell receptor beta chain was identified in a study of T cells after yellow fever vaccination. The CDR3 covers 13 residues. The germline CDR1 and CDR2 sequences are SGHAT and FQNNGV. The V and J ends lost 0 bases and 2 bases respectively, with 5 bases between them. The sample holds a few counts of this clonotype. One entry per CDR3 protein results from TCRdb running MiXCR on the 5' RACE reads. The sample has some 160,000 distinct CDR3 sequences, around 9% seen once. This receptor was taken from a man between 18 and 29 years old who received the YFV17D yellow fever vaccine. The chain uses TRBV11-2 and TRBJ2-7; D call uncertain. The source was CD8+ T cells sorted from PBMCs, collected 45 days after the yellow fever booster vaccination. The CDR3 coding sequence is TGTGCCAGCAGCTTAGATCCCCCCTACGAGCAGTACGTC. Protein: CASSLDPPYEQYV.